Following are 6 T cell receptor beta chains from one sample sequenced in a study of molecular identifiers for immune sequencing clone quantification. TCRdb fed the PCR reads into MiXCR, producing one record per CDR3 protein. The top ten hold around 0.86% of the sample, which has hundreds of thousands of distinct CDR3 sequences, nearly 20% seen once. Sequenced: naive CD8+ T cells from blood, with Jurkat cell RNA spiked in. Subset denoted: FACS-sorted CD8+CD4-CCR7+CD45RA+ naive T cells. Receptor source: a human donor in good health. Some libraries in this study had Jurkat cell RNA spiked in.

This clonotype was seen a handful of times. This chain connects TRBV5-4 to TRBJ2-5; no clear D gene. CDR3 length: 17 residues. Germline V gene sequence: CDR1 SGHNT, CDR2 YYREEE (reference sequence). The V end lost 2 bases, the J end lost 2 bases, and 19 bases lay between the germline ends. The CDR3 coding sequence is TGTGCCAGCAGCTTAGATTCGATCCTGAACTTACAAGAGACCCAGTACTTC. Protein: CASSLDSILNLQETQYF.

About this clonotype: A read error may explain this, as a much larger clone is one base away. The J gene is TRBJ2-5, the V gene TRBV4-1; no firm D call. The CDR3 totals 15 residues. CDR1 and CDR2 from the germline V gene are MGHRA and YSYEKL. The CDR3 here is CASSQVGAFQGTQYF. CDR3 DNA: TGCGCCAGCAGCCAAGTTGGTGCGTTCCAAGGGACCCAGTACTTC.

This clonotype occurred many times. The rearrangement links TRBV6-2 or TRBV6-3 to TRBJ1-1; D is unclear. Per germline, CDR1 MNHEY and CDR2 SVGEGT. The CDR3 consists of 13 residues. Trimming shortened V by 1 base and J by 1 base, and 4 bases separated the two germline ends. The CDR3 region has the DNA TGTGCCAGCAGTTACTTCACGAACACTGAAGCTTTCTTT. Its translation: CASSYFTNTEAFF.

In this sample, this clonotype turned up many times. The J gene is TRBJ2-3, the V gene TRBV6-5; 7 nucleotides line up with TRBD1. J was trimmed by 5 bases and V by 5 bases; bases with no gene match: 13. The CDR3 totals 16 residues. From germline, CDR1 is MNHEY and CDR2 SVGAGI. For the CDR3, the DNA is TGTGCCAGCAGTAGGCTGTGGGACAGAGAGAGAGATACGCAGTATTTT. Amino acid sequence: CASSRLWDRERDTQYF.

A few counts support this clonotype. This chain connects TRBV19 to TRBJ1-1; 11 positions match TRBD1. With 5 bases clipped from V and 6 bases from J, the junction kept 5 bases outside the gene matches. Germline V gene sequence: CDR1 LNHDA, CDR2 SQIVND (reference sequence). CDR3 length: 14 residues. The CDR3 is CASSDGTGGPEAFF. In nucleotides, the CDR3 is TGTGCCAGTAGTGACGGGACAGGGGGGCCTGAAGCTTTCTTT.

This clonotype was found many times. This chain connects TRBV7-2 to TRBJ2-7, with D unclear. There are 14 residues in the CDR3. Germline loops: CDR1 SGHTA, CDR2 FQGNSA. The germline V and J ends were trimmed by 5 bases and 4 bases, with 15 bases remaining between them. The CDR3: CASSPGRMRYEQYF. CDR3 nucleotide sequence: TGTGCCAGCAGCCCGGGCCGGATGAGGTACGAGCAGTACTTC. The full variable domain, in which reference TRBV7-2 and TRBJ2-7 provide the parts outside the CDR3, is GAGVSQSPSNKVTEKGKDVELRCDPISGHTALYWYRQSLGQGLEFLIYFQGNSAPDKSGLPSDRFSAERTGGSVSTLTIQRTQQEDSAVYLCASSPGRMRYEQYFGPGTRLTVT.